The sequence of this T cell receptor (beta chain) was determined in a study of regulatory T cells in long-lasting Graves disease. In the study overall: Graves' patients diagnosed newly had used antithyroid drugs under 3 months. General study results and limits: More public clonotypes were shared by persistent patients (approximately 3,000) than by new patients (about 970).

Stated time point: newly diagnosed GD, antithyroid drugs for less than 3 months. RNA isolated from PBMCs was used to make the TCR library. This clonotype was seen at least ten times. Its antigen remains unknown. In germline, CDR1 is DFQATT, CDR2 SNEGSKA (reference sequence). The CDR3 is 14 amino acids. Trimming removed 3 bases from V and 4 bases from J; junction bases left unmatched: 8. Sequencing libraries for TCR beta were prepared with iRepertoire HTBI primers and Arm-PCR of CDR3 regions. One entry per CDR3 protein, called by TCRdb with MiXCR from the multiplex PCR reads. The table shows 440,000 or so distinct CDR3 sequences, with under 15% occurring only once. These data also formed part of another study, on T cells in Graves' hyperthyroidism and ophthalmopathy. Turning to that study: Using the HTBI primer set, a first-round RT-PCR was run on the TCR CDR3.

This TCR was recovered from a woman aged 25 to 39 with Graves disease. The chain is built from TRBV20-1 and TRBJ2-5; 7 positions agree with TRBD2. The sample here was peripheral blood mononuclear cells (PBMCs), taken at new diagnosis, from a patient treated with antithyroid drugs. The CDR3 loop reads CSASLPVAGETQYF. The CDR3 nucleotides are TGCAGTGCTAGCCTCCCGGTAGCGGGAGAGACCCAGTACTTC.